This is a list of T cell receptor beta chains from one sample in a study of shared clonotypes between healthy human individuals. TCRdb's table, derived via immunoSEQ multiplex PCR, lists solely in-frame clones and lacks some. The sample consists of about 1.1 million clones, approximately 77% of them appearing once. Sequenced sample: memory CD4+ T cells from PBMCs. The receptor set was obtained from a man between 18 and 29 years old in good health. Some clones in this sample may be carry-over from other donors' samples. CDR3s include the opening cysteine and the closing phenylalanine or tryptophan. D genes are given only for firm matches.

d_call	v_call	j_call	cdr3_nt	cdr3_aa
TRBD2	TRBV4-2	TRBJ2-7	TGTGCCAGCAGCCAAGACGCGGGAGGTCCCCAGGGGGAGCAGTACTTC	CASSQDAGGPQGEQYF
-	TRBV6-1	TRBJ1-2	TGTGCCAGCGGTTCAGCGTTAGACTATGGCTACACCTTC	CASGSALDYGYTF
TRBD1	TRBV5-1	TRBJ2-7	TGCGCCAGCTCGAAGGGGGTCCGGGACAGCCTCCCTTACGAGCAGTACTTC	CASSKGVRDSLPYEQYF
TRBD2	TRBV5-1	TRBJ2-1	TGCGCCAGCAGCTTGGCACTAGCGGGAGGGTATGAGCAGTTCTTC	CASSLALAGGYEQFF
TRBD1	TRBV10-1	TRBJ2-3	TGCGCCAGCAGTGGAGGGGGATACCGGGACAGGGGCACAGATACGCAGTATTTT	CASSGGGYRDRGTDTQYF
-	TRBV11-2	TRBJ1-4	TGTGCCAGCAGCCCAAGGGCCAAGAATGAAAAACTGTTTTTT	CASSPRAKNEKLFF
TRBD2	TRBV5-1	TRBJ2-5	TGCGCCAGCAGCCCCGGACTAGCGGGAGGGCCGAGGGAGACCCAGTACTTC	CASSPGLAGGPRETQYF
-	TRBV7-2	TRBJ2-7	TGTGCCAGCGGGACCCAGAGGTCCTACGAGCAGTACTTC	CASGTQRSYEQYF
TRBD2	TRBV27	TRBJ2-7	TGTGCCAGCAGTCTACGACTAGCGGGAGTCACCGAGCAGTACTTC	CASSLRLAGVTEQYF
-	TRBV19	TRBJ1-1	TGTGCCAGTAGTAGGTCAGGGATCGACAACACTGAAGCTTTCTTT	CASSRSGIDNTEAFF
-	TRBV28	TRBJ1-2	TGTGCCAGCAGTTTAGATGCCAGATTTTATGGCTACACCTTC	CASSLDARFYGYTF
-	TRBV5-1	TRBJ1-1	TGCGCCAGTACTTGGGACGGCTTGAACACTGAAGCTTTCTTT	CASTWDGLNTEAFF
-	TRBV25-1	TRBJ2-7	TGTGCCAGCAGGAGCACAGGTCTCTACGAGCAGTACTTC	CASRSTGLYEQYF
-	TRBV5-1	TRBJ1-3	TGCGCCAGCAGCTTTAAACAGGGAAACACCATATATTTT	CASSFKQGNTIYF
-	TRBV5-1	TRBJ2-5	TGCGCCAGCAGCTTGGGCTTAACCATCTCAAAGGGGGAGACCCAGTACTTC	CASSLGLTISKGETQYF